The source of this TCR beta chain is a study of vaccination and CD4 T cells after COVID-19. Study information: The post-vaccine samples came a median 72 days after dose two (range 14 to 241). A CEFX pool, an HIV-1 Nef pool, or no peptide went to control cultures. Overall study results and limits: Only after vaccination were a median approximately 85% of convalescents' reactive clones seen.

Trimming pared 5 bases from V and 2 bases from J, leaving 16 bases between. This CDR3 spans 15 amino acids. Looked up from germline, CDR1 is DFQATT and CDR2 is SNEGSKA (reference sequence). With regard to this clonotype: Antigen specificity is unknown.

Treatment meaning: roughly 10-day PBMC culture with coronavirus spike peptide pools or control peptides (ViraFEST assay). At the Johns Hopkins FTIC core, DNA taken from cultured CD4+ T cells was sequenced by way of the Oncomine TCR Beta short-read assay. Genomic DNA was taken out of cultured CD4+ T cells by extraction. TCRdb re-called the PCR reads through MiXCR, storing one row per CDR3 protein. The repertoire holds over 12,000 distinct CDR3 sequences, with 48% as singletons. The source material was CD4+ T cells from blood, cultured in vitro. This TCR was sampled from a human donor who had recovered from COVID-19. This chain connects TRBV20-1 to TRBJ1-3, with D possibly TRBD1 on 6 matching bases. CDR3 sequence reads: CSAENTGYPGNTIYF. The CDR3 bases are TGCAGTGCTGAGAACACAGGGTACCCTGGAAACACCATATATTTT.